The sequence of this TCR beta chain was determined in a study of Graves' ophthalmopathy and Graves' hyperthyroidism. Broader study findings: Ophthalmopathy progression prediction by the model yielded a sensitivity of roughly 67% and a specificity of under 80%.

Investigators amplified TCR beta CDR3 regions from RNA transcripts. In the first round, RT-PCR was carried out with HTBI primers, and a multiplex PCR formed the second round. One entry per CDR3 protein results from TCRdb running MiXCR on the multiplex PCR reads. Of just over 400,000 distinct CDR3 sequences in the sample, 20% to 25% were seen once. In this sample, this clonotype turned up many times. The antigen remains unidentified. The CDR3 totals 17 residues. V was cut by 3 bases and J by 2 bases, with 20 bases left in between. The germline V gene has CDR1 SGDLS and CDR2 YYNGEE. Hyperthyroidism patients were newly diagnosed, ill under 2 months, and aged 18 to 65 years. Establishment of the diagnosis relied upon clinical symptoms, serum thyroxine, TRAb, thyroid ultrasound and orbital computed tomography.

Sequences were obtained from peripheral blood. The source is a woman aged 18-29 years with stable Graves' hyperthyroidism. The chain has TRBV9 and TRBJ1-2; no clear D. CDR3 amino acids: CASSEAIRPKENYGYTF. CDR3 nucleotides: TGTGCCAGCAGCGAGGCGATTCGACCGAAAGAAAACTATGGCTACACCTTC.